These 18 T cell receptor beta chains were all obtained from the same sample, sequenced in a study of T cells in women clearing cervical HPV infection. The protocol was immunoSEQ multiplex PCR, while the TCRdb copy is restricted to in-frame clones and leaves out a portion. The sample holds 30,000 to 45,000 clones. Specimen: blood buffy coat. The origin of the receptors is a woman between 18 and 75 years old with a cervical HPV16 infection that either progressed to CIN3+ or cleared (not recorded which).

As to this clone: Coverage ceases 3 residues before the CDR3 finishes, and the germline J gene fills in the end. This rearrangement joins TRBV28 to TRBJ1-6; D gene ambiguous. Trimming pared 2 bases from V and 7 bases from J, leaving 3 bases between. Germline CDR1 MDHEN, CDR2 SYDVKM. The CDR3 has 12 residues. The CDR3 loop is CASSLRNSPLHF. CDR3 bases read: TGTGCCAGCAGTTTAAGGAATTCACCC.

With regard to this clone: Sequencing ends 3 residues short of the CDR3 end; the germline J gene provides the rest. The rearrangement uses TRBV5-1 and TRBJ1-2; 8 bases align to TRBD1. The V segment lost 0 bases and the J segment 6 bases; nucleotides outside the gene matches: 4. CDR1 and CDR2 from the germline V gene are SGHRS and YFSETQ. The CDR3 runs 14 residues. The DNA read from the CDR3 is TGCGCCAGCAGCTTGGCCCCAGGGGGCAATGGC. Protein product: CASSLAPGGNG. The CDR3, in full, reads CASSLAPGGNGYTF. Full variable domain (remainder filled in from reference TRBV5-1 and TRBJ1-2): KAGVTQTPRYLIKTRGQQVTLSCSPISGHRSVSWYQQTPGQGLQFLFEYFSETQRNKGNFPGRFSGRQFSNSRSEMNVSTLELGDSALYLCASSLAPGGNGYTFGSGTRLTVV.

Points on this clone: Read data end 3 residues before the CDR3 end; the end is taken from the germline J gene. The chain couples TRBV5-5 to TRBJ2-2; the D is unclear. Germline lookup yields CDR1 SGHKS and CDR2 YYEKEE (reference sequence). The length of the CDR3 is 14 residues. Incomplete CDR3 DNA: TGTGCCAGCAGTTGGAGTGCAACTAATGAAAAG. Amino acids: CASSWSATNEK. The complete CDR3 protein is CASSWSATNEKLFF.

Concerning this clone: The CDR3 extends 3 residues past the end of the read, so its final part is completed from the germline J gene. This chain links TRBV2 with TRBJ1-2, with 10 bases that match TRBD1. The germline CDR1 and CDR2 sequences are SNHLY and FYNNEI. The CDR3 is 14 amino acids. The J segment lost 3 bases and the V segment lost 6 bases, leaving 4 bases of the junction unmatched. The CDR3 bases that were read are TGTGCCAGCAGGACGGACAGGGGGGACTATGGC. Translated: CASRTDRGDYG. The whole CDR3 sequence reads CASRTDRGDYGYTF.

About this clone itself: The CDR3 is cut off 3 residues early in the read; its end comes from the germline J gene. V usage is TRBV28 and J usage is TRBJ1-5; D unclear. Germline CDR1 is MDHEN and CDR2 is SYDVKM. Trimming removed 6 bases at V and 4 bases at J, with 13 bases between. There are 14 residues in the CDR3. CDR3 region: CASRPHWQNQPQHF. The CDR3 bases that were read are TGTGCCAGCAGACCGCATTGGCAGAATCAGCCC.

Concerning this clone itself: The read terminates 3 residues ahead of where the CDR3 ends, so the germline J gene completes it. This rearrangement joins TRBV7-2 to TRBJ2-3, with 10 positions matching TRBD2. Germline CDR1 SGHTA, CDR2 FQGNSA. This CDR3 is built from 15 residues. Trimming removed 6 bases from V and 6 bases from J; junction bases left unmatched: 9. CDR3 in amino acids: CASRLSSGSMDTQYF. The CDR3 DNA, read in part, is TGTGCCAGCAGGTTGTCTAGCGGGAGTATGGATACG.

Concerning this clone: The sequence runs out 3 residues before the end of the CDR3; the remainder is reconstructed from the germline J gene. The J gene is TRBJ1-2, the V gene TRBV7-3; 7 bases are shared with TRBD1. The CDR3 contains 15 residues. From germline, CDR1 is SGHTA and CDR2 FQGTGA. The CDR3 here is CASSRAGGTYNDYTF. Incomplete CDR3 DNA: TGTGCCAGCAGCCGGGCAGGGGGGACCTACAATGAC.

Remarks on this clone: Read data end 3 residues before the CDR3 end; the end is taken from the germline J gene. The chain combines TRBV7-6 with TRBJ2-1; possibly TRBD1 for D (6 bases). The CDR3 loop spans 14 amino acids. The V and J ends lost 5 bases and 6 bases respectively, with 14 bases between them. Germline loops: CDR1 SGHVS, CDR2 FNYEAQ. CDR3 DNA, as far as it was read: TGTGCCAGCAGCCAACCACAGGGATCCAATGAG. Translated, it gives CASSQPQGSNE. The full-length CDR3 reads as CASSQPQGSNEQFF.

A remark on this clone: The sequence runs out 3 residues before the end of the CDR3; the remainder is reconstructed from the germline J gene. The genes are TRBV18 and TRBJ1-2; D remains ambiguous. The CDR3 has 11 amino acids. The germline gives CDR1 KGHSH, CDR2 LQKENI. The CDR3: CASSLTVDYTF. The CDR3 bases that were read are TGTGCCAGCTCACTTACGGTAGAC.

Concerning this clone itself: From the germline J gene comes the end of the CDR3, since the read stops 3 residues before it. The chain uses TRBV20-1 and TRBJ1-2; 8 bases line up with TRBD1. Trimming cost V 5 bases and J 2 bases; bases outside gene matches: 10. The CDR3 covers 15 residues. CDR1 and CDR2 (germline): DFQATT, SNEGSKA (reference sequence). Incomplete CDR3 DNA: TGCAGTGCTCAAAGGGACAGGAAGGGAAACTATGGC. Protein sequence: CSAQRDRKGNYG. The whole CDR3 protein is CSAQRDRKGNYGYTF.

A remark on this clone: The CDR3 end falls 3 residues outside the read, so it is completed with the germline J gene. The V call is TRBV20-1, the J call TRBJ2-7; perhaps TRBD1 as D (6 bases). This CDR3 is 14 amino acids long. V was clipped by 3 bases and J by 4 bases, with 16 bases between them. The germline gives CDR1 DFQATT, CDR2 SNEGSKA (reference sequence). CDR3 DNA, as far as it was read: TGCAGTGCTAGGCCGGAAGCCAGGGGTTACGAG. This sequence encodes CSARPEARGYE. The whole CDR3 protein is CSARPEARGYEQYF.

As to this clone: The CDR3 extends 3 residues past the end of the read, so its final part is completed from the germline J gene. The chain combines TRBV5-1 with TRBJ2-7; 7 bases are a match to TRBD1. After removal of 4 bases from V and 0 bases from J, the junction contained 4 bases not matched to a gene. The CDR3 extends over 14 amino acids. The germline V gene has CDR1 SGHRS and CDR2 YFSETQ. The CDR3: CASSQGTASYEQYF. The CDR3 bases that were read are TGCGCCAGCAGCCAGGGGACAGCCTCCTACGAG.

CDR3 region: CASSARGLREKLFF. The covered CDR3 bases are TGTGCCAGCAGTGCCCGTGGATTGCGGGAAAAA. The chain links TRBV2 to TRBJ1-4; D call uncertain. The read ends 3 residues early relative to the CDR3; the germline J gene fills the gap. The CDR3 loop spans 14 amino acids. The germline V gene encodes CDR1 SNHLY and CDR2 FYNNEI. With 4 bases removed from V and 8 bases from J, the gap between germline ends came to 14 bases.

About this clone itself: Read coverage stops 3 residues before the CDR3 terminus; the germline J gene supplies the remainder. The V call is TRBV6-2 or TRBV6-3, the J call TRBJ1-1; D is uncertain. V lost 0 bases and J 6 bases, leaving 11 bases between the germline ends. The CDR3 has 14 residues. From germline, CDR1 is MNHEY and CDR2 SVGEGT. The CDR3 bases that were read are TGTGCCAGCAGTTACTCGATGGGCTTGGCTGAA. Its translation: CASSYSMGLAE. The full CDR3 reads CASSYSMGLAEAFF.

A note on this clone: One end of the junction fails to match germline, which may point to a read error. Read data end 3 residues before the CDR3 end; the end is taken from the germline J gene. This chain joins TRBV4-2 and TRBJ1-6, with 9 positions matching TRBD1. CDR3 length: 17 amino acids. Germline V lookup: CDR1 LGHNA, CDR2 YNFKEQ. The CDR3 loop is CASSQELTGGYNSPLHF. CDR3 bases read: TGCGCCAGCAGCCAAGAGCTGACAGGGGGATATAATTCACCC.

According to its frequency, this clone is medium-sized. The CDR3 bases that were read are TGTGCCAGCAGCTTAGCCTTTAGCGGGAGGAGGGGGGATACG. The encoded protein is CASSLAFSGRRGDT. The whole CDR3 protein is CASSLAFSGRRGDTQYF. This chain connects TRBV7-2 to TRBJ2-3, with 10 bases identical to TRBD2. The read is 3 residues too short to cover the CDR3 end, so that end is filled in from the germline J gene. Trimming took 0 bases from V and 6 from J; bases not matched to a gene: 9. The germline gives CDR1 SGHTA, CDR2 FQGNSA. The CDR3 has 17 amino acids.

Note on this clone: The read gets to within 3 residues of the CDR3 end, and the germline J gene fills in the rest. V and J are TRBV19 and TRBJ2-6; the match to TRBD1 covers 7 bases. In germline, CDR1 is LNHDA, CDR2 SQIVND (reference sequence). V gave up 3 bases and J gave up 3 bases; unmatched junction bases: 5. This CDR3 spans 16 amino acids. Here the CDR3 reads CASSMMRGRGANVLTF. The sequenced part of the CDR3 DNA is TGTGCCAGTAGTATGATGAGGGGGCGTGGGGCCAACGTC.

To note about this clone: The read ends 3 residues before the CDR3 terminus; that terminus is restored from the germline J gene. The chain is built from TRBV20-1 and TRBJ1-1; a possible D gene is TRBD1 (5 bases). The CDR3 runs 13 residues. The V gene lost 3 bases and the J gene lost 7 bases, with 15 bases spanning the gap. The germline V gene has CDR1 DFQATT and CDR2 SNEGSKA (reference sequence). CDR3 in amino acids: CSASRGKEGEAFF. The CDR3 DNA, read in part, is TGCAGTGCTAGTAGGGGAAAGGAAGGTGAA.